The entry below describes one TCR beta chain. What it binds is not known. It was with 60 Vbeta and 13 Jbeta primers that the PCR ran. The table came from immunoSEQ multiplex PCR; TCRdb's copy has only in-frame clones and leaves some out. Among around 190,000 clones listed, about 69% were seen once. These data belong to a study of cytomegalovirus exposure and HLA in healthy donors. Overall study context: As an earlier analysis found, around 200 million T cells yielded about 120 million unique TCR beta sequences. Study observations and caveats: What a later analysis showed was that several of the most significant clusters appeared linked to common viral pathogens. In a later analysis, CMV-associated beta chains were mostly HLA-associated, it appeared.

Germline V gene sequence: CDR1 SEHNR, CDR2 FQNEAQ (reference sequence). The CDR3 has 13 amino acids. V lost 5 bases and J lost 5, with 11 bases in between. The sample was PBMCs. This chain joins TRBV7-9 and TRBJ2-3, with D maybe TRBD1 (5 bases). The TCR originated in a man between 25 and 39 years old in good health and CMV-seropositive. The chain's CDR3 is CASSATGGDTQYF. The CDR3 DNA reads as TGTGCCAGCAGCGCCACAGGCGGAGATACGCAGTATTTT.